Following are 5 T cell receptor beta chains from one sample sequenced in a study of blood T cell repertoires in COVID-19. TCRdb's copy holds only in-frame clones and misses some; the assay was immunoSEQ multiplex PCR. The sample has some 110,000 clones, less than 85% seen once. The sequenced sample was peripheral blood. The receptors derive from a man younger than 45 with acute or convalescent COVID-19.

This clone has more than one count but fewer than ten. The chain employs TRBV6-4 and TRBJ2-2; TRBD2 aligns across 10 bases. Germline CDR1 MRHNA, CDR2 SNTAGT. This CDR3 spans 14 amino acids. J lost 3 bases, V lost 5 bases, and 0 bases had no gene match. In DNA, the CDR3 is TGTGCCAGCAGTACTAGCGGGGACACCGGGGAGCTGTTTTTT. Amino acid sequence: CASSTSGDTGELFF.

The chain employs TRBV19 and TRBJ2-1, with 9 bases fitting TRBD1. The CDR3 consists of 16 residues. Trimming at V came to 6 bases and at J to 4 bases, leaving 10 bases not matched to a gene. Germline V gene sequence: CDR1 LNHDA, CDR2 SQIVND (reference sequence). Here the CDR3 DNA reads TGTGCCAGTAGGGGCGGGACAGGGAGTAAATACAATGAGCAGTTCTTC. Its protein is CASRGGTGSKYNEQFF.

The rearrangement uses TRBV7-9 and TRBJ2-5, with 11 positions matching TRBD2. The CDR3 is made up of 18 amino acids. The ends lost 2 bases at V and 1 base at J; junction bases unmatched: 9. Germline CDR1 and CDR2: SEHNR and FQNEAQ (reference sequence). CDR3 sequence reads: CASSLLLAGVIIQETQYF. CDR3 nucleotide sequence: TGTGCCAGCAGCTTATTACTAGCGGGAGTTATTATCCAAGAGACCCAGTACTTC.

The rearrangement links TRBV24-1 to TRBJ1-5; maybe TRBD1 (6 bases). V lost 2 bases and J lost 4, with 8 bases in between. Per the germline V gene, CDR1 is KGHDR and CDR2 is SFDVKD. The CDR3 extends over 14 amino acids. The DNA of the CDR3 is TGTGCCACCAGTGATTCCCAGGGGAATCAGCCCCAGCATTTT. Translation gives CATSDSQGNQPQHF.

The chain has TRBV6-2 or TRBV6-3 and TRBJ2-1; 13 nucleotides align to TRBD2. V was clipped by 5 bases and J by 7 bases; unmatched bases: 5. CDR1 is MNHEY, CDR2 SVGEGT, per germline. The CDR3 has 15 amino acids. CDR3: CASSRLAGGANEQFF. The CDR3 DNA is TGTGCCAGCAGTCGACTAGCGGGGGGTGCGAATGAGCAGTTCTTC.